Presented here are 26 T cell receptor beta chains from one specimen sequenced in a study of T cell repertoires in cytomegalovirus infection. From the reads, TCRdb called clonotypes with MiXCR, one entry per CDR3 protein. The sample lists some 700,000 distinct CDR3 sequences; roughly 36% were seen once. Sequenced material: PBMCs. The receptors come from a human donor in good health (CMV status not recorded). Some clones in this sample may be carry-over from other donors' samples.

This clonotype was seen a handful of times. The chain is built from TRBV29-1 and TRBJ1-1, with D unclear. Between the trimmed V and J ends, which lost 8 bases and 0 bases, there was a span of 7 bases. This CDR3 has 11 residues. Germline V gene data show CDR1 as SQVTM and CDR2 as ANQGSEA. CDR3 sequence reads: CSFQVNTEAFF. As DNA, the CDR3 is TGCAGCTTCCAGGTGAACACTGAAGCTTTCTTT.

The genes are TRBV6-5 and TRBJ1-3; TRBD1 matches 10 bases. This CDR3 is 16 amino acids long. Trimming cost V 6 bases and J 2 bases; bases outside gene matches: 7. Germline-derived CDR1 and CDR2 are MNHEY and SVGAGI. CDR3 sequence reads: CASRSGTGAPGNTIYF. CDR3 nucleotides: TGTGCCAGCAGATCCGGGACAGGGGCGCCTGGAAACACCATATATTTT.

The chain employs TRBV20-1 and TRBJ2-1, with a tentative D call TRBD2 (6 bases). CDR3 length equals 12 residues. CDR1 is DFQATT and CDR2 is SNEGSKA in the germline V gene (reference sequence). The CDR3 is CSRDSGYNEQFF. The CDR3 bases are TGCAGCCGGGACTCGGGCTACAATGAGCAGTTCTTC.

The rearrangement uses TRBV19 and TRBJ2-1; unclear D gene. CDR3 size: 11 residues. Trimming left V 7 bases short and J 12 bases short, with 13 bases between. The germline gives CDR1 LNHDA, CDR2 SQIVND (reference sequence). The CDR3 spells CASTDTWVQFF. DNA of the CDR3: TGTGCCAGTACCGATACCTGGGTGCAGTTCTTC.

This clonotype was seen more than once but under ten times. The chain couples TRBV2 to TRBJ2-1; 7 nucleotides match TRBD1. The CDR3 totals 11 residues. CDR1 and CDR2 (germline): SNHLY, FYNNEI. V was clipped by 11 bases and J by 8 bases; unmatched bases: 6. CDR3 in amino acids: CAGGQEDEQFF. The CDR3 bases are TGTGCCGGAGGACAGGAGGATGAGCAGTTCTTC.

A note on this clonotype: No conserved phenylalanine or tryptophan is present at the end of the CDR3, so a read error is the likely explanation. The chain combines TRBV7-2 with TRBJ2-7; 9 nucleotides align to TRBD1. J was trimmed by 0 bases and V by 1 base; bases with no gene match: 13. Germline V gene lookup returns CDR1 SGHTA and CDR2 FQGNSA. This CDR3 is built from 19 residues. CDR3 amino acids: CASSLGDRDRSKSSYEQYL. DNA of the CDR3: TGTGCCAGCAGCTTAGGGGACAGGGATCGTTCTAAGAGCTCCTACGAGCAGTACTTA.

In regard to this clonotype: A much larger clone sits a single nucleotide away, making a read error possible. The genes are TRBV20-1 and TRBJ2-1; TRBD2 matches at 7 bases. CDR3 length: 13 amino acids. Germline V gene sequence: CDR1 DFQATT, CDR2 SNEGSKA (reference sequence). DNA of the CDR3: TGCAGTGCTAGCCGCGGGGGTTGGAATGAGCAGTTATTC. It translates to CSASRGGWNEQLF.

This clonotype has only one observation. This chain uses TRBV15 with TRBJ1-2; a possible D gene is TRBD1 (6 bases). This CDR3 has 15 amino acids. Trimming removed 3 bases at V and 8 bases at J, with 19 bases between. Per germline, CDR1 LNHNV and CDR2 YYDKDF (reference sequence). This CDR3 is CATSRRERGFAGYTF. CDR3 nucleotides: TGTGCCACCAGCAGGCGGGAGAGGGGGTTTGCCGGCTACACCTTC.

Comment on this clonotype: Germline and junction disagree at one end, which may indicate a read error. The CDR3, as DNA: TGTGACAGTAGTCCCCGGGGGACTTTAAATTCACCCCTCCACTTT. It translates to CDSSPRGTLNSPLHF. V usage is TRBV19 and J usage is TRBJ1-6; tentatively, D is TRBD1 (5 bases). The CDR3 consists of 15 residues. Germline V gives CDR1 LNHDA, CDR2 SQIVND (reference sequence).

Of note for this clonotype: This may be a read error, as it is one base from a much larger clone. The chain uses TRBV7-2 and TRBJ2-4; D not certain. The CDR3 loop spans 15 amino acids. CDR1 SGHTA and CDR2 FQGNSA come from the germline V gene. The CDR3 DNA follows: TGTGCCAGCAGCCCCTCATCATTAGCCAAAAGCATTCAGTACTTC. Translation gives CASSPSSLAKSIQYF.

This clonotype was seen a few times. V is TRBV19 and J is TRBJ1-5, with TRBD1 identical over 7 bases. Per the germline V gene, CDR1 is LNHDA and CDR2 is SQIVND (reference sequence). This CDR3 is 14 amino acids long. Trimming took 3 bases from V and 2 from J; bases not matched to a gene: 1. CDR3 DNA: TGTGCCAGTAGTATGACAGGGCGCAATCAGCCCCAGCATTTT. It yields the protein CASSMTGRNQPQHF.

This chain uses TRBV11-2 with TRBJ2-3; 10 nucleotides agree with TRBD2. V shed 5 bases, J shed 4 bases, and the junction held 6 bases outside the gene matches. The CDR3 consists of 15 residues. Germline CDR1 reads SGHAT; CDR2 reads FQNNGV. The CDR3 DNA is TGTGCCAGCAGCCTCGCCGGGACTAGCGCAGATACGCAGTATTTT. Its translation is CASSLAGTSADTQYF.

With regard to this clonotype: The final CDR3 position lacks the conserved phenylalanine or tryptophan, pointing to a likely read error. This chain uses TRBV7-2 with TRBJ2-1, with a weak D call TRBD2 (7 bases). Germline CDR1 reads SGHTA; CDR2 reads FQGNSA. This CDR3 spans 16 amino acids. V lost 1 base and J lost 4, with 14 bases in between. The CDR3 sequence: CASSLGAGAFYNEQFL. The CDR3 DNA follows: TGTGCCAGCAGCTTAGGGGCGGGGGCCTTTTACAATGAGCAGTTCTTA.

This clonotype showed up many times. The chain is built from TRBV7-2 and TRBJ1-1; no clear D. The V gene's germline CDR1 is SGHTA and CDR2 FQGNSA. The CDR3 runs 14 residues. V was shortened by 7 bases and J by 2 bases, with 14 bases between the two germline ends. The chain's CDR3 is CASTRRSVNTEAFF. The CDR3 nucleotides are TGTGCCAGCACCCGTCGATCAGTAAACACTGAAGCTTTCTTT. Supplemented by reference TRBV7-2 and TRBJ1-1, the full variable domain reads GAGVSQSPSNKVTEKGKDVELRCDPISGHTALYWYRQSLGQGLEFLIYFQGNSAPDKSGLPSDRFSAERTGGSVSTLTIQRTQQEDSAVYLCASTRRSVNTEAFFGQGTRLTVV.

This clonotype has only a few counts. The CDR3 sequence is CASSFPASAEAFF. In nucleotides, the CDR3 is TGTGCCAGCAGCTTTCCGGCATCGGCTGAAGCTTTCTTT. The gene calls are TRBV11-2 and TRBJ1-1, with D unresolved. There are 13 residues in the CDR3. V was cut by 3 bases and J by 6 bases, with 11 bases left in between. In germline, CDR1 is SGHAT, CDR2 FQNNGV.

This chain joins TRBV19 and TRBJ1-5; a possible D gene is TRBD1 (6 bases). Germline-derived CDR1 and CDR2 are LNHDA and SQIVND (reference sequence). Trimming left V 4 bases short and J 2 bases short, with 9 bases between. The CDR3 is made up of 14 amino acids. The chain's CDR3 is CASSRGAGNQPQHF. Here the CDR3 DNA reads TGTGCCAGTAGTAGGGGGGCGGGCAATCAGCCCCAGCATTTT.

A word on this clonotype: In this CDR3 the conserved last residue, phenylalanine or tryptophan, is missing, so a read error is likely. The chain combines TRBV19 with TRBJ1-2; 11 bases fit TRBD1. The CDR3 loop spans 18 amino acids. The junction had 9 bases not matched to a gene; V was cut back by 3 bases and J by 0 bases. Germline CDR1 is LNHDA and CDR2 is SQIVND (reference sequence). Here the CDR3 DNA reads TGTGCCAGTAGTATTTGGACAGGGGGCGTCTCCACTAACTATGGCTACACCTTA. It yields the protein CASSIWTGGVSTNYGYTL.

This sequence joins TRBV28 and TRBJ1-5; 10 bases are a match to TRBD1. CDR1 is MDHEN and CDR2 is SYDVKM in the germline V gene. The CDR3 runs 14 residues. J lost 4 bases, V lost 10 bases, and 7 bases had no gene match. The CDR3 DNA follows: TGTGCCACGCGGGGGACAGGGGAAAATCAGCCCCAGCATTTT. Amino acid sequence: CATRGTGENQPQHF.

The rearrangement joins TRBV6-1 to TRBJ1-3, with no clear D. CDR1 and CDR2 from the germline V gene are MNHNS and SASEGT. V was shortened by 4 bases and J by 4 bases, with 8 bases between the two germline ends. CDR3 length: 13 residues. In DNA, the CDR3 is TGTGCCAGCAGTGTGAATATCGGAAACACCATATATTTT. Translating gives CASSVNIGNTIYF.

J is TRBJ2-4 and V is TRBV5-5; TRBD2 agrees at 7 bases. The V gene end was trimmed by 6 bases and the J gene end by 6 bases; junction bases not matched to a gene: 9. CDR3 length: 14 residues. CDR1 is SGHKS and CDR2 is YYEKEE in the germline V gene (reference sequence). In nucleotides, the CDR3 is TGTGCCAGCAATCTGGGAGGGCTGGGAAACATTCAGTACTTC. Translation: CASNLGGLGNIQYF.

The rearrangement uses TRBV7-2 and TRBJ1-5; D is uncertain. V was trimmed by 4 bases and J by 4 bases, leaving 14 bases between them. The CDR3 sequence is 15 residues long. Germline CDR1 reads SGHTA; CDR2 reads FQGNSA. The CDR3 DNA is TGTGCCAGCAGCTCCGGGCCGCCCGAAAATCAGCCCCAGCATTTT. It specifies CASSSGPPENQPQHF.

This clonotype has just a few counts. This chain joins TRBV6-1 and TRBJ2-1, with 10 bases fitting TRBD2. The germline CDR1 and CDR2 sequences are MNHNS and SASEGT. Trimming removed 0 bases from V and 3 bases from J; junction bases left unmatched: 2. CDR3 length: 16 residues. DNA of the CDR3: TGTGCCAGCAGTGAAGCGACTAGCGGGTTCTACAATGAGCAGTTCTTC. Translated, it gives CASSEATSGFYNEQFF.

This clonotype appeared a few times. The V call is TRBV12-5, the J call TRBJ2-1; D is uncertain. CDR1 and CDR2 (germline): LGHNT, FRNRAP. V dropped 5 bases and J dropped 6 bases, with 8 bases sitting between them. The CDR3 spans 12 residues. CDR3 in DNA: TGTGCTAGTGGTCCTGAGATCAATGAGCAGTTCTTC. This encodes CASGPEINEQFF.

The genes are TRBV4-2 and TRBJ2-2; D may match TRBD1 or TRBD2 (5 bases each). This CDR3 is 15 amino acids long. V shed 6 bases and J shed 5 bases, with 16 bases lying between them. Germline CDR1 and CDR2: LGHNA and YNFKEQ. The CDR3 DNA sequence: TGTGCCAGCAGGCCCCGGGACCTGGTGACCGGGGAGCTGTTTTTT. This codes for CASRPRDLVTGELFF.

The chain uses TRBV12-3 or TRBV12-4 and TRBJ2-5; a possible D gene is TRBD2 (6 bases). This CDR3 spans 15 amino acids. V lost 3 bases to trimming and J lost 0 bases, with 11 bases between them. The CDR3 DNA follows: TGTGCCAGCAGTTTGGCGGGGAGGTACCAAGAGACCCAGTACTTC. Its protein is CASSLAGRYQETQYF.

This clonotype was detected ten times or more. V usage is TRBV7-2 and J usage is TRBJ1-5; D ambiguous. The V end was cut by 5 bases, the J end by 9 bases, with 17 bases between. The CDR3 is made up of 14 amino acids. Germline V gene sequence: CDR1 SGHTA, CDR2 FQGNSA. The CDR3 DNA is TGTGCCAGCAGCCCTTATCAGACTTTTCGGCCCCAGCATTTT. Residues: CASSPYQTFRPQHF.